Following are 25 T cell receptor beta chains from one sample sequenced in a study of blood T cells in healthy people across ages. Using a J-beta primer mix together with a sample-barcoded 5' primer, a second PCR was run for roughly 7 to 11 cycles. MiXCR was run by TCRdb on the 5' RACE reads, yielding one entry per CDR3 protein. The sample yields about 780,000 distinct CDR3 sequences, more than 35% seen once. Material for sequencing was blood. These receptors originate from an older man in good health.

CDR3 protein: CASSAREPNYGYTF. The CDR3 bases are TGTGCCAGCAGTGCGAGGGAACCCAACTATGGCTACACCTTC. The chain uses TRBV25-1 and TRBJ1-2; D unclear. The germline V and J ends were trimmed by 4 bases and 2 bases, with 11 bases remaining between them. CDR3 length: 14 residues. Germline assignment: CDR1 MGHDK and CDR2 SYGVNS.

This clonotype has only a few counts. The gene calls are TRBV4-2 and TRBJ2-6; D gene ambiguous. The V gene's germline CDR1 is LGHNA and CDR2 YNFKEQ. The CDR3 covers 16 residues. Trimming shortened V by 5 bases and J by 0 bases, and 11 bases separated the two germline ends. The CDR3 DNA sequence: TGTGCCAGCAGCGCCTTAGCCGTCTCTGGGGCCAACGTCCTGACTTTC. Its translation is CASSALAVSGANVLTF.

The chain recombines TRBV7-2 with TRBJ2-3; possible D gene TRBD2, 6 bases. Per germline, CDR1 SGHTA and CDR2 FQGNSA. CDR3 length equals 14 residues. Deletions cut 6 bases from V and 2 bases from J, with 12 bases between. CDR3 protein: CASRWASATDTQYF. In nucleotides, the CDR3 is TGTGCCAGCAGATGGGCTAGCGCCACAGATACGCAGTATTTT.

This clonotype was found a few times. The chain couples TRBV9 to TRBJ2-1; D is ambiguous. Germline V gene lookup returns CDR1 SGDLS and CDR2 YYNGEE. The CDR3 length is 15 residues. With 0 bases removed from V and 9 bases from J, the gap between germline ends came to 16 bases. The CDR3 DNA reads TGTGCCAGCAGCGTAGACGGCAGATCTAGGGCTGAGCAGTTCTTC. It is translated as CASSVDGRSRAEQFF.

The table lists this clonotype with many counts. The chain is built from TRBV20-1 and TRBJ2-7; 8 bases match TRBD1. V lost 3 bases and J lost 1; bases outside the gene matches: 5. Germline assignment: CDR1 DFQATT and CDR2 SNEGSKA (reference sequence). The CDR3 contains 14 residues. This CDR3 reads CSASGQGRSYEQYF. The CDR3 region has the DNA TGCAGTGCTAGTGGACAGGGTCGGTCCTACGAGCAGTACTTC.

This clonotype has only one observation. A much larger clone is a single base away; this may be a read error. The CDR3 DNA follows: TGTACCAGCAGCTTTGGGACAGGACAAGAGACCCAGTACTTC. It codes for CTSSFGTGQETQYF. The chain uses TRBV5-6 and TRBJ2-5, with 8 bases matching TRBD1. Per germline, CDR1 SGHDT and CDR2 YYEEEE. This CDR3 has 14 residues.

This clonotype has at least ten counts. A much larger clone differs by one base, so this may be a read error. The chain employs TRBV12-3 or TRBV12-4 and TRBJ2-7; 11 bases fit TRBD1. V shed 5 bases, J shed 4 bases, and the junction held 7 bases outside the gene matches. This CDR3 region has 15 residues. Here the CDR3 reads CASSPADRGQYEQYF. The CDR3 DNA follows: TGTGCCAGCAGTCCCGCGGACAGGGGGCAGTACGAGCAGTACTTC.

This clonotype was counted only a few times. The rearrangement joins TRBV7-3 to TRBJ2-3, with D perhaps matching TRBD2 (6 bases). Germline V lookup: CDR1 SGHTA, CDR2 FQGTGA. This CDR3 spans 16 amino acids. The V gene lost 1 base and the J gene lost 1 base, with 12 bases spanning the gap. The CDR3 DNA follows: TGTGCCAGCAGCTTAAACTCCCGGAGGGGCACAGATACGCAGTATTTT. This codes for CASSLNSRRGTDTQYF.

The chain links TRBV5-8 to TRBJ2-6; the D gene is possibly TRBD1 (5 bases). Germline values: CDR1 SGHTS, CDR2 YDEGEE. V shed 0 bases and J shed 2 bases, with 12 bases lying between them. The CDR3 consists of 17 residues. CDR3 in DNA: TGTGCCAGCAGCTTGGGACAGCTACTCCCTGGGGCCAACGTCCTGACTTTC. Its protein product is CASSLGQLLPGANVLTF.

The rearrangement uses TRBV5-1 and TRBJ1-2; D uncertain. V dropped 1 base and J dropped 7 bases, with 14 bases sitting between them. The CDR3 totals 14 residues. The germline V gene has CDR1 SGHRS and CDR2 YFSETQ. The CDR3 coding sequence is TGCGCCAGCAGCTTGCTCTCCGCTTCGGCTGGCTACACCTTC. This gives the protein CASSLLSASAGYTF.

The chain's CDR3 is CASSPRVGYEQYF. DNA for the CDR3: TGTGCCAGCAGCCCTCGGGTCGGTTACGAGCAGTACTTC. The rearrangement uses TRBV14 and TRBJ2-7; D is ambiguous. There are 13 residues in the CDR3. Trimming stripped 4 bases from V and 4 bases from J, with 11 bases between. Germline assignment: CDR1 SGHDN and CDR2 FVKESK.

The chain uses TRBV5-4 and TRBJ1-2; TRBD1 agrees at 11 bases. The CDR3 covers 15 residues. Looked up from germline, CDR1 is SGHNT and CDR2 is YYREEE (reference sequence). V dropped 6 bases and J dropped 4; count of bases not matched to a gene: 8. This CDR3 is CASTLAGQGVYGYTF. The CDR3 DNA sequence: TGTGCCAGCACTCTGGCGGGACAGGGGGTCTATGGCTACACCTTC. Looking up the rest from reference TRBV5-4 and TRBJ1-2 gives the full variable domain: ETGVTQSPTHLIKTRGQQVTLRCSSQSGHNTVSWYQQALGQGPQFIFQYYREEENGRGNFPPRFSGLQFPNYSSELNVNALELDDSALYLCASTLAGQGVYGYTFGSGTRLTVV.

The chain couples TRBV12-3 or TRBV12-4 to TRBJ1-4, with 7 bases aligning to TRBD1. V lost 2 bases to trimming and J lost 6 bases; unmatched junction nucleotides: 6. The CDR3 consists of 15 residues. CDR3 sequence (DNA): TGTGCCAGCAGTTTACAGGGGGGGAACGATGAAAAACTGTTTTTT. Protein sequence: CASSLQGGNDEKLFF.

This chain uses TRBV20-1 with TRBJ2-7, with D perhaps TRBD1 or TRBD2 (5 bases each). The CDR3 has 11 amino acids. V shed 7 bases and J shed 2 bases, with 9 bases lying between them. Germline V gene sequence: CDR1 DFQATT, CDR2 SNEGSKA (reference sequence). The CDR3 bases are TGCAGTGGAGGGGAAACCTACGAGCAGTACTTC. Translated, it gives CSGGETYEQYF.

V and J are TRBV27 and TRBJ2-7; D gene uncertain. In germline, CDR1 is MNHEY, CDR2 SMNVEV (reference sequence). This CDR3 comprises 17 residues. V was pared by 2 bases and J by 6 bases, with 23 bases between. In DNA form, the CDR3 reads TGTGCCAGCAGTTTAGGGCCCCGGGCACAGAAGCCACTCGAGCAGTACTTC. This encodes CASSLGPRAQKPLEQYF.

This chain joins TRBV21-1 and TRBJ2-7. TRBV21-1 is a documented pseudogene. This CDR3 region has 14 residues. The CDR3 nucleotides are TGTGCCAGCAGCAAAGATTTAACTGTCTACGAGCAGTACTTC. Protein product: CASSKDLTVYEQYF.

The chain uses TRBV4-3 and TRBJ2-3; 9 nucleotides agree with TRBD2. V was clipped by 2 bases and J by 7 bases; unmatched bases: 13. This CDR3 contains 17 residues. Germline V lookup: CDR1 LGHNA, CDR2 YSLEER. The CDR3 is CASSQLWNSGSGNTQYF. The CDR3 nucleotides are TGCGCCAGCAGCCAACTCTGGAATAGCGGGAGTGGAAATACGCAGTATTTT.

The sample holds a few counts of this clonotype. The genes are TRBV12-3 or TRBV12-4 and TRBJ1-2; possible D gene TRBD1, 5 bases. The CDR3 contains 14 residues. V shed 2 bases and J shed 3 bases, with 10 bases lying between them. In DNA form, the CDR3 reads TGTGCCAGCAGTTTACCGACAGCCCACTATGGCTACACCTTC. It encodes CASSLPTAHYGYTF.

The sample holds a few counts of this clonotype. This may stem from a read error, because a much larger clone lies one nucleotide away. The V and J genes are TRBV5-1 and TRBJ2-3, with D tentatively TRBD1 or TRBD2 (5 bases each). Germline CDR1 is SGHRS and CDR2 is YFSETQ. The ends were cut back, 0 bases at V and 2 bases at J, with 13 bases in the middle. This CDR3 comprises 16 residues. This CDR3 is CASSLDVGGSTDTQYF. As DNA, the CDR3 is TGCGCCAGCAGCTTGGATGTTGGGGGATCCACAGATACGCAGTATTTT.

V gene TRBV20-1 combines with J gene TRBJ2-7; 7 bases map to TRBD2. CDR1 is DFQATT, CDR2 SNEGSKA, per germline (reference sequence). V dropped 0 bases and J dropped 7; count of bases not matched to a gene: 12. The CDR3 extends over 15 amino acids. The CDR3 reads CSARDLASGRDEQYF. For the CDR3, the DNA is TGCAGTGCTAGAGATCTGGCTAGCGGTAGAGATGAGCAGTACTTC.

V gene TRBV28 combines with J gene TRBJ1-2; 8 positions match TRBD1. Germline V gene lookup returns CDR1 MDHEN and CDR2 SYDVKM. The CDR3 is made up of 13 amino acids. Trimming took 2 bases from V and 10 from J; bases not matched to a gene: 6. For the CDR3, the DNA is TGTGCCAGCAGTTTAGGACAGGGAAGGTACTACACCTTC. Its protein is CASSLGQGRYYTF.

This clonotype showed up many times. This chain connects TRBV12-3 or TRBV12-4 to TRBJ2-7, with a possible D match to TRBD1 (5 bases). The CDR3 has 15 residues. The V gene lost 4 bases and the J gene lost 0 bases, with 13 bases spanning the gap. The CDR3 reads CASSSRTSSSYEQYF. CDR3 DNA sequence: TGTGCCAGCAGTTCGCGGACATCGAGCTCCTACGAGCAGTACTTC.

This chain uses TRBV12-3 or TRBV12-4 with TRBJ2-1; D unresolved. The last part of the DNA fits TRBJ2-7 better; the J call may be wrong. The CDR3 runs 15 residues. The CDR3 DNA reads as TGTGCCAGCAGTTTAGCAGTCTTCTCCTACAATGAGCAGTACTTC. This gives the protein CASSLAVFSYNEQYF.

This clonotype was recorded many times. V usage is TRBV12-5 and J usage is TRBJ2-3; D is perhaps TRBD2 (5 bases). The V gene's germline CDR1 is LGHNT and CDR2 FRNRAP. With 1 base removed from V and 0 bases from J, the gap between germline ends came to 14 bases. CDR3 length: 17 amino acids. The CDR3 DNA reads TGTGCTAGTGGTTTGGGCTCCCGGACTTCCAGCACAGATACGCAGTATTTT. Protein: CASGLGSRTSSTDTQYF.

This clonotype was seen ten or more times. This sequence joins TRBV28 and TRBJ2-1; a possible D gene is TRBD2 (5 bases). The CDR3 runs 15 residues. V was trimmed by 2 bases and J by 7 bases, leaving 15 bases between them. Germline lookup yields CDR1 MDHEN and CDR2 SYDVKM. As DNA, the CDR3 is TGTGCCAGCAGTTTAGGTGGGAGTTCTAGGAATGAGCAGTTCTTC. Residues: CASSLGGSSRNEQFF.